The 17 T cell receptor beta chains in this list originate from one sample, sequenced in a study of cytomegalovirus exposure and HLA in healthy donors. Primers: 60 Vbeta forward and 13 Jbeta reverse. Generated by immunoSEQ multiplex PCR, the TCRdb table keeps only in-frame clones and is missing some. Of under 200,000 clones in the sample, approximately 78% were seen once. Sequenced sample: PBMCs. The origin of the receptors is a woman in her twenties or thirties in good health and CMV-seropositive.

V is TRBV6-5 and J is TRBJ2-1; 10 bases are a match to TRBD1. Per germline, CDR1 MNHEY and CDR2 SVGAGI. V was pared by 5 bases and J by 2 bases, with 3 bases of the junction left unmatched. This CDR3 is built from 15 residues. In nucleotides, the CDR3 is TGTGCCAGCAGTCTAGGGACAGGGGCCTACAATGAGCAGTTCTTC. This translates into CASSLGTGAYNEQFF.

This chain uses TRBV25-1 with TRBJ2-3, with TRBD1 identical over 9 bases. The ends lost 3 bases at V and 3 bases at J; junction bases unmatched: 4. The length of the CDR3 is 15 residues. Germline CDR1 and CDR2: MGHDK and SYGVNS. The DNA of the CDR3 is TGTGCCAGCAGTGAGGGGGGACAGGGTACAGATACGCAGTATTTT. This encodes CASSEGGQGTDTQYF.

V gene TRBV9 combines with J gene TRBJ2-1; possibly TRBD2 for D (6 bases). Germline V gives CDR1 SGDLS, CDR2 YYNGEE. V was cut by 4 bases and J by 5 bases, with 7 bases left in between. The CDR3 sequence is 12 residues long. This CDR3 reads CASSPGDNEQFF. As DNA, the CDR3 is TGTGCCAGCAGCCCGGGGGACAATGAGCAGTTCTTC.

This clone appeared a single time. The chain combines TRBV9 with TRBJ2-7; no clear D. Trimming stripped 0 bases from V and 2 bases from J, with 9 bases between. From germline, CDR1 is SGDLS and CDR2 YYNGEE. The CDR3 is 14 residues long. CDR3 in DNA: TGTGCCAGCAGCGTAGGCCACAATACCTACGAGCAGTACTTC. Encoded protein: CASSVGHNTYEQYF.

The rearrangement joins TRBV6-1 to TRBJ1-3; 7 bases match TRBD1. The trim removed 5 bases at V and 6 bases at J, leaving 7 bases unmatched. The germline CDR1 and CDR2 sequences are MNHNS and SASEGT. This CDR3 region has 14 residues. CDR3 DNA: TGTGCCAGCAGTTTGTCGGGACAGCCAAACACCATATATTTT. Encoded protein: CASSLSGQPNTIYF.

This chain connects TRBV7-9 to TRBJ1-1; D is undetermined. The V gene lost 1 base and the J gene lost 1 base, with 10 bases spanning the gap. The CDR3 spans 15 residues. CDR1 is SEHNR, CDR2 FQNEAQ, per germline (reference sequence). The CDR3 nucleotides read TGTGCCAGCAGCTTAGGGGTCGGCGGGAACACTGAAGCTTTCTTT. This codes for CASSLGVGGNTEAFF.

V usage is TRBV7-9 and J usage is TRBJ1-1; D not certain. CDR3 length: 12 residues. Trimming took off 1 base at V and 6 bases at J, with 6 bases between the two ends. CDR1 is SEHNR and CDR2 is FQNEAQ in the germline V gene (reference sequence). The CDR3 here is CASSLVQAEAFF. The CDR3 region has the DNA TGTGCCAGCAGCTTAGTTCAGGCTGAAGCTTTCTTT. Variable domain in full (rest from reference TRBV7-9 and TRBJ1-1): DTGVSQNPRHKITKRGQNVTFRCDPISEHNRLYWYRQTLGQGPEFLTYFQNEAQLEKSRLLSDRFSAERPKGSFSTLEIQRTEQGDSAMYLCASSLVQAEAFFGQGTRLTVV.

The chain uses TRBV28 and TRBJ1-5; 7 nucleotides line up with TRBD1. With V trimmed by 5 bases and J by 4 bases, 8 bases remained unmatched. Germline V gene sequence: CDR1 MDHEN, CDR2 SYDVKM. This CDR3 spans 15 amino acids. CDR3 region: CASSILTGHNQPQHF. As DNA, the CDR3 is TGTGCCAGCAGTATCCTGACAGGGCATAATCAGCCCCAGCATTTT.

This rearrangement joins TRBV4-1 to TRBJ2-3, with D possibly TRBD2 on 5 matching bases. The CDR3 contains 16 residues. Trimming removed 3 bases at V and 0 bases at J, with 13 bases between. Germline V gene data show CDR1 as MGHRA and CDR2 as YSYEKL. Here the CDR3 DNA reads TGCGCCAGCAGCCACCCATCGGGGTCGAGCACAGATACGCAGTATTTT. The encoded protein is CASSHPSGSSTDTQYF.

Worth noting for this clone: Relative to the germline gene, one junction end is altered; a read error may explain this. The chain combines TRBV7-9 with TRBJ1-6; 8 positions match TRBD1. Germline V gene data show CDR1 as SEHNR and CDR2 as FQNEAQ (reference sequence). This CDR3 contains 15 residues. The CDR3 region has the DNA TGTTCCAGCAGCGGACAGGGTTCCTATAATTCACCCCTCCACTTT. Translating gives CSSSGQGSYNSPLHF. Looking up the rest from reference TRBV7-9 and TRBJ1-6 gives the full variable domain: DTGVSQNPRHKITKRGQNVTFRCDPISEHNRLYWYRQTLGQGPEFLTYFQNEAQLEKSRLLSDRFSAERPKGSFSTLEIQRTEQGDSAMYLCSSSGQGSYNSPLHFGNGTRLTVT.

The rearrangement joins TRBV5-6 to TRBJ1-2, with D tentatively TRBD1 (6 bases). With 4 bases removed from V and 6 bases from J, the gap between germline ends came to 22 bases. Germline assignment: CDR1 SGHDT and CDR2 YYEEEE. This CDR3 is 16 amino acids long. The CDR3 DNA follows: TGTGCCAGCAGCCGAGGGGGGGGGACCTTCGTGCATGGCTACACCTTC. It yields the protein CASSRGGGTFVHGYTF.

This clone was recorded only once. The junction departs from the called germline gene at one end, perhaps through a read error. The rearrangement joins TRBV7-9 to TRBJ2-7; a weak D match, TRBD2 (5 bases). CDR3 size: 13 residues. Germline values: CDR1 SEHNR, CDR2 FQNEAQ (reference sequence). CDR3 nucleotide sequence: TGTTCCAGCAGCCCATCTATTACGGGGAAGCAGTACTTC. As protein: CSSSPSITGKQYF.

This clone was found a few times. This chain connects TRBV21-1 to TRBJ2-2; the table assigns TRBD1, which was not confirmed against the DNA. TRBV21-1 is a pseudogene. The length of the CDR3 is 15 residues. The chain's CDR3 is CASSQWDRRSGELFF. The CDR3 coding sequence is TGTGCCAGCAGCCAATGGGACAGGAGGAGCGGGGAGCTGTTTTTT.

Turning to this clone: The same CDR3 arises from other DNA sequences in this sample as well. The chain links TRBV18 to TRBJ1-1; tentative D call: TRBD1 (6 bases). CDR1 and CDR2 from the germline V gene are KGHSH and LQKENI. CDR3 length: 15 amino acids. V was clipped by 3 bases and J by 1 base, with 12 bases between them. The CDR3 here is CASSPRAGENTEAFF. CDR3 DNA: TGTGCCAGCTCACCTCGGGCAGGGGAGAACACTGAAGCTTTCTTT.

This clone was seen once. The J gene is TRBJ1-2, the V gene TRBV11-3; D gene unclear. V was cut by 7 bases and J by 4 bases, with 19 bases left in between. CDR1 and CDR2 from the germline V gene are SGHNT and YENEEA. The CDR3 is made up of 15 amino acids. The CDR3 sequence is CASILDGPNLYGYTF. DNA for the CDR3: TGTGCCAGCATCCTAGATGGGCCCAACCTCTATGGCTACACCTTC. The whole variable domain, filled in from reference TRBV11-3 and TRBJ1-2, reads EAGVVQSPRYKIIEKKQPVAFWCNPISGHNTLYWYLQNLGQGPELLIRYENEEAVDDSQLPKDRFSAERLKGVDSTLKIQPAELGDSAVYLCASILDGPNLYGYTFGSGTRLTVV.

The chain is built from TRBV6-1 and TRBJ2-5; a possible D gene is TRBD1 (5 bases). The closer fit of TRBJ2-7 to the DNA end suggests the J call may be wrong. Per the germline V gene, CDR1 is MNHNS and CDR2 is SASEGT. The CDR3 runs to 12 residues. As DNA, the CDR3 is TGTGCCAGCAGTGGATACAGGTACGAGCAGTACTTC. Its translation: CASSGYRYEQYF.

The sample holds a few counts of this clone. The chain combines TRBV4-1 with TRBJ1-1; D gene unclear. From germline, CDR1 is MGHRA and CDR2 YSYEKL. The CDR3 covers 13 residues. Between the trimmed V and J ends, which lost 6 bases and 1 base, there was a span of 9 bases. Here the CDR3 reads CASRPIGNTEAFF. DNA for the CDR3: TGCGCCAGCAGACCAATCGGGAACACTGAAGCTTTCTTT.